This entry lists 29 T cell receptor beta chains sequenced from one sample in a study of OX40 agonist ivuxolimab in advanced cancers. The data were produced by immunoSEQ multiplex PCR, yet TCRdb's version contains in-frame clones alone and is incomplete. Among some 64,000 clones listed, 82% were seen once. The specimen comprised CD4+ or CD8+ T cells sorted from blood, sampled in a trial of the OX40 agonist ivuxolimab. These receptors were collected from an adult with an advanced solid tumor such as melanoma, head and neck, liver or kidney cancer.

The chain joins TRBV5-4 to TRBJ1-1; D is undetermined. This CDR3 has 14 amino acids. CDR1 and CDR2 from the germline V gene are SGHNT and YYREEE (reference sequence). The V end lost 4 bases, the J end lost 1 base, and 11 bases lay between the germline ends. The CDR3 is CASSHPTENTEAFF. The CDR3 nucleotides are TGTGCCAGCAGCCACCCCACTGAGAACACTGAAGCTTTCTTT.

The chain links TRBV6-1 to TRBJ2-3; no reliable D call. V lost 6 bases to trimming and J lost 6 bases, with 19 bases between them. Germline loops: CDR1 MNHNS, CDR2 SASEGT. The CDR3 runs 15 residues. CDR3 sequence (DNA): TGTGCCAGCAGGAACACCCCCTTCTCCTGGGATACGCAGTATTTT. Protein sequence: CASRNTPFSWDTQYF.

The rearrangement joins TRBV4-1 to TRBJ1-2; 9 bases map to TRBD1. The CDR3 contains 16 residues. Germline values: CDR1 MGHRA, CDR2 YSYEKL. Unmatched junction bases numbered 6, after V lost 0 bases and J lost 4 bases. This chain's CDR3 is CASSQEGTGTGYGYTF. The CDR3 DNA reads as TGCGCCAGCAGCCAAGAGGGGACAGGGACCGGCTATGGCTACACCTTC.

The V gene is TRBV28, the J gene TRBJ2-5; possibly TRBD2 for D (6 bases). The CDR3 runs 13 residues. V was pared by 3 bases and J by 5 bases, with 10 bases between. CDR1 and CDR2 from the germline V gene are MDHEN and SYDVKM. In DNA form, the CDR3 reads TGTGCCAGCAGTTTCCTAGCGACCGAGACCCAGTACTTC. Its protein product is CASSFLATETQYF. Using reference TRBV28 and TRBJ2-5 for the parts outside the CDR3, the full variable domain is DVKVTQSSRYLVKRTGEKVFLECVQDMDHENMFWYRQDPGLGLRLIYFSYDVKMKEKGDIPEGYSVSREKKERFSLILESASTNQTSMYLCASSFLATETQYFGPGTRLLVL.

The chain is built from TRBV5-1 and TRBJ2-2; D possibly matches TRBD1 or TRBD2 (6 bases each). This CDR3 is 17 amino acids long. The V gene lost 1 base and the J gene lost 0 bases, with 13 bases spanning the gap. Per the germline V gene, CDR1 is SGHRS and CDR2 is YFSETQ. CDR3 protein: CASSLRGARANTGELFF. The CDR3 region has the DNA TGCGCCAGCAGCTTGAGGGGGGCCCGCGCGAACACCGGGGAGCTGTTTTTT.

The rearrangement joins TRBV5-1 to TRBJ2-2, with 7 bases matching TRBD2. CDR1 SGHRS and CDR2 YFSETQ come from the germline V gene. Trimming cost V 2 bases and J 1 base; bases outside gene matches: 5. The CDR3 extends over 16 amino acids. The DNA for the CDR3 is TGCGCCAGCAGCTTTTCCCCTAGCGGGAACACCGGGGAGCTGTTTTTT. Protein: CASSFSPSGNTGELFF.

The chain carries TRBV28 and TRBJ1-3; D is undetermined. CDR1 is MDHEN and CDR2 is SYDVKM in the germline V gene. The CDR3 is 13 residues long. Trimming left V 4 bases short and J 4 bases short, with 8 bases between. The CDR3 region is CASSSGSGNTIYF. In DNA, the CDR3 is TGTGCCAGCAGTTCCGGGTCCGGAAACACCATATATTTT.

The rearrangement joins TRBV19 to TRBJ2-2; TRBD1 is a possible D gene (5 bases). The germline gives CDR1 LNHDA, CDR2 SQIVND (reference sequence). Trimming removed 3 bases from V and 6 bases from J, with 11 bases in between. The length of the CDR3 is 14 residues. The CDR3 loop reads CASSIVGAAGELFF. CDR3 nucleotides: TGTGCCAGTAGTATTGTTGGGGCCGCCGGGGAGCTGTTTTTT.

This clone was counted a single time. The chain couples TRBV30 to TRBJ1-5; weak D call: TRBD1 (5 bases). The germline V gene has CDR1 GTSNPN and CDR2 SVGIG (reference sequence). The CDR3 contains 13 residues. Trimming shortened V by 2 bases and J by 1 base, and 6 bases separated the two germline ends. The CDR3 DNA follows: TGTGCCTGGAGTAGGGACAGCAATCAGCCCCAGCATTTT. It specifies CAWSRDSNQPQHF. Full variable domain (remainder filled in from reference TRBV30 and TRBJ1-5): SQTIHQWPATLVQPVGSPLSLECTVEGTSNPNLYWYRQAAGRGLQLLFYSVGIGQISSEVPQNLSASRPQDRQFILSSKKLLLSDSGFYLCAWSRDSNQPQHFGDGTRLSIL.

In its sample, this clone was seen once. The chain uses TRBV6-1 and TRBJ1-2; D possibly corresponds to TRBD1 (6 bases). From germline, CDR1 is MNHNS and CDR2 SASEGT. The CDR3 totals 13 residues. Trimming pared 10 bases from V and 4 bases from J, leaving 16 bases between. Written as DNA, the CDR3 is TGTGCCACCCAAGGACAGTACTTCTATGGCTACACCTTC. Its translation: CATQGQYFYGYTF.

The rearrangement joins TRBV5-1 to TRBJ2-2; D is ambiguous. The CDR3 runs 15 residues. Per germline, CDR1 SGHRS and CDR2 YFSETQ. Deletions cut 0 bases from V and 4 bases from J, with 10 bases between. The CDR3 loop is CASSLAVESTGELFF. The CDR3 coding sequence is TGCGCCAGCAGCTTGGCTGTGGAGAGCACCGGGGAGCTGTTTTTT.

The chain combines TRBV10-3 with TRBJ2-7; 10 nucleotides line up with TRBD2. Germline trimming cut 10 bases from V and 4 bases from J; bases unmatched to any gene: 10. In germline, CDR1 is ENHRY, CDR2 SYGVKD. This CDR3 has 14 amino acids. The CDR3: CATAYSGGNYEQYF. For the CDR3, the DNA is TGTGCCACCGCTTATAGCGGGGGGAATTACGAGCAGTACTTC.

The chain carries TRBV19 and TRBJ1-2, with 8 nucleotides matching TRBD1. The V and J ends lost 7 bases and 8 bases, in that order; junction bases with no gene match: 15. This CDR3 spans 15 amino acids. Germline assignment: CDR1 LNHDA and CDR2 SQIVND (reference sequence). The CDR3 loop is CASTFRDRPLSGYTF. The CDR3 nucleotides are TGTGCCAGTACCTTCCGGGACAGGCCGCTGAGCGGCTACACCTTC.

A single count supports this clone. The chain is built from TRBV7-2 and TRBJ2-3; 11 bases are shared with TRBD2. This CDR3 is built from 19 residues. J gave up 3 bases and V 0 bases, and 11 bases lay outside the gene matches. Germline V lookup: CDR1 SGHTA, CDR2 FQGNSA. As DNA, the CDR3 is TGTGCCAGCAGCTTAGCGATAATAGCGGGAGGGCCGAATACAGATACGCAGTATTTT. Translating gives CASSLAIIAGGPNTDTQYF.

The gene calls are TRBV19 and TRBJ2-1; no clear D. This CDR3 is built from 13 residues. Trimming removed 1 base at V and 5 bases at J, with 6 bases between. Germline V CDR1 and CDR2: LNHDA, SQIVND (reference sequence). CDR3 residues: CASSIGGNNEQFF. DNA of the CDR3: TGTGCCAGTAGTATAGGAGGAAACAATGAGCAGTTCTTC.

The rearrangement uses TRBV7-2 and TRBJ1-1; unclear D gene. The CDR3 totals 13 residues. CDR1 is SGHTA, CDR2 FQGNSA, per germline. Trimming took 5 bases from V and 1 from J, leaving 8 bases between them. The CDR3 protein is CASSQRGNTEAFF. The DNA for the CDR3 is TGTGCCAGCAGCCAGCGCGGGAACACTGAAGCTTTCTTT.

This clone appeared once. The rearrangement links TRBV5-1 to TRBJ2-7, with D maybe TRBD1 (5 bases). The CDR3 totals 13 residues. The germline V gene encodes CDR1 SGHRS and CDR2 YFSETQ. With 4 bases removed from V and 6 bases from J, the gap between germline ends came to 14 bases. DNA for the CDR3: TGCGCCAGCAGCCCGCTAGGGCAGGGCGAGCAGTACTTC. Its translation: CASSPLGQGEQYF.

The chain combines TRBV23-1 with TRBJ2-3, with D uncertain. TRBV23-1 falls under the ORF class, with uncertain function. The CDR3 runs to 17 residues. The germline V and J ends were trimmed by 4 bases and 2 bases, with 19 bases remaining between them. In DNA, the CDR3 is TGCGCCAGCAGTCCCCCCACGGGCGCGTCGCCCACAGATACGCAGTATTTT. It yields the protein CASSPPTGASPTDTQYF.

This clone appeared once. This chain connects TRBV29-1 to TRBJ1-2; maybe TRBD1 (6 bases). The CDR3 consists of 16 residues. V lost 7 bases to trimming and J lost 0 bases, with 21 bases between them. The germline CDR1 and CDR2 sequences are SQVTM and ANQGSEA. The CDR3 coding sequence is TGCAGCGCGGACGACACCAGGGGAAAAACTAACTATGGCTACACCTTC. Protein product: CSADDTRGKTNYGYTF. The full variable domain, in which reference TRBV29-1 and TRBJ1-2 provide the parts outside the CDR3, is SAVISQKPSRDICQRGTSLTIQCQVDSQVTMMFWYRQQPGQSLTLIATANQGSEATYESGFVIDKFPISRPNLTFSTLTVSNMSPEDSSIYLCSADDTRGKTNYGYTFGSGTRLTVV.

The CDR3 DNA sequence: TGTGCCAGCGACCGGGGCGGCTACAATGAGCAGTTCTTC. Encoded protein: CASDRGGYNEQFF. The V gene is TRBV2, the J gene TRBJ2-1, with D possibly being TRBD1 or TRBD2 (5 bases each). Per germline, CDR1 SNHLY and CDR2 FYNNEI. V was pared by 8 bases and J by 3 bases, with 11 bases between. This CDR3 region has 13 residues. The full variable domain, rest sourced from reference TRBV2 and TRBJ2-1, is EPEVTQTPSHQVTQMGQEVILRCVPISNHLYFYWYRQILGQKVEFLVSFYNNEISEKSEIFDDQFSVERPDGSNFTLKIRSTKLEDSAMYFCASDRGGYNEQFFGPGTRLTVL.

This clone has a handful of counts. This chain uses TRBV7-9 with TRBJ1-2; no clear D. V was clipped by 1 base and J by 5 bases, with 8 bases between them. Germline CDR1 SEHNR, CDR2 FQNEAQ (reference sequence). This CDR3 has 13 residues. The CDR3 DNA is TGTGCCAGCAGCTTAGTAGGACCTTATGGCTACACCTTC. Translating gives CASSLVGPYGYTF.

The CDR3: CASSLHANYGYTF. CDR3 DNA: TGTGCCAGCAGTTTGCACGCTAACTATGGCTACACCTTC. V usage is TRBV28 and J usage is TRBJ1-2; D uncertain. V was shortened by 3 bases and J by 0 bases, with 5 bases between the two germline ends. This CDR3 has 13 residues. Germline values: CDR1 MDHEN, CDR2 SYDVKM.

The V gene is TRBV19, the J gene TRBJ1-2, with unresolved D. Trimming took 4 bases from V and 4 from J, leaving 13 bases between them. Germline loops: CDR1 LNHDA, CDR2 SQIVND (reference sequence). This CDR3 spans 14 amino acids. The CDR3 DNA reads as TGTGCCAGTAGTAATCCGGACGGCGCCTATGGCTACACCTTC. Translated: CASSNPDGAYGYTF.

The chain employs TRBV6-5 and TRBJ2-3; a possible D gene is TRBD2 (7 bases). The CDR3 has 14 amino acids. Trimming stripped 7 bases from V and 4 bases from J, with 15 bases between. Germline V gene lookup returns CDR1 MNHEY and CDR2 SVGAGI. The CDR3 loop is CASTFGGAADTQYF. CDR3 coding DNA: TGTGCCAGCACATTTGGGGGGGCAGCAGATACGCAGTATTTT.

The CDR3 DNA sequence: TGTGCCAGCAGCTTGGTACGGGGAATAGGAGGGACCCAGTACTTC. It yields the protein CASSLVRGIGGTQYF. The chain has TRBV5-8 and TRBJ2-5; D might be TRBD2 (5 bases). The CDR3 sequence is 15 residues long. Germline V CDR1 and CDR2: SGHTS, YDEGEE. Trimming shortened V by 0 bases and J by 7 bases, and 16 bases separated the two germline ends.

The V gene is TRBV20-1, the J gene TRBJ1-5; no clear D gene. The length of the CDR3 is 11 residues. The germline V gene encodes CDR1 DFQATT and CDR2 SNEGSKA (reference sequence). Trimming took off 5 bases at V and 2 bases at J, with 4 bases between the two ends. The CDR3 DNA is TGCAGTGCTGGACGCAATCAGCCCCAGCATTTT. It yields the protein CSAGRNQPQHF.

This clone is categorized as medium-sized. The CDR3 spells CASSLGRKVASGSYNEQFF. DNA for the CDR3: TGTGCCAGCAGCTTAGGTCGTAAGGTTGCTAGCGGCTCCTACAATGAGCAGTTCTTC. The chain couples TRBV11-2 to TRBJ2-1; 7 bases align to TRBD2. Per the germline V gene, CDR1 is SGHAT and CDR2 is FQNNGV. CDR3 length: 19 residues. The trim removed 1 base at V and 0 bases at J, leaving 12 bases unmatched. The variable domain in full, with the rest retrieved from reference TRBV11-2 and TRBJ2-1, is EAGVAQSPRYKIIEKRQSVAFWCNPISGHATLYWYQQILGQGPKLLIQFQNNGVVDDSQLPKDRFSAERLKGVDSTLKIQPAKLEDSAVYLCASSLGRKVASGSYNEQFFGPGTRLTVL.

The J gene is TRBJ1-1, the V gene TRBV30; no definite D call. V was trimmed by 7 bases and J by 1 base, leaving 7 bases between them. This CDR3 comprises 11 residues. Germline V gene data show CDR1 as GTSNPN and CDR2 as SVGIG (reference sequence). The CDR3 here is CAYERNTEAFF. The DNA for the CDR3 is TGTGCCTACGAAAGGAACACTGAAGCTTTCTTT. The complete variable domain, with remaining parts taken from reference TRBV30 and TRBJ1-1, reads SQTIHQWPATLVQPVGSPLSLECTVEGTSNPNLYWYRQAAGRGLQLLFYSVGIGQISSEVPQNLSASRPQDRQFILSSKKLLLSDSGFYLCAYERNTEAFFGQGTRLTVV.

V gene TRBV19 combines with J gene TRBJ2-5; 7 bases fit TRBD1. The last part of the DNA fits TRBJ2-7 better; the J call may be wrong. CDR3 length: 15 amino acids. From germline, CDR1 is LNHDA and CDR2 SQIVND (reference sequence). CDR3 nucleotides: TGTGCCAGTAGTACGCCGGGACAGACCCCCTACGAGCAGTACTTC. Its translation: CASSTPGQTPYEQYF.